These 6 T cell receptor beta chains were sequenced from one sample in a study of blood T cell repertoires in COVID-19. The protocol was immunoSEQ multiplex PCR, while the TCRdb copy is restricted to in-frame clones and leaves out a portion. The table has roughly 70,000 clones, 60% to 80% seen once. The sample consisted of peripheral blood. The source of these receptors is a man between 70 and 80 years old with COVID-19, enrolled during active disease.

The V and J genes are TRBV7-2 and TRBJ2-1; the D gene is possibly TRBD1 (6 bases). CDR3 length: 14 residues. Germline V gene data show CDR1 as SGHTA and CDR2 as FQGNSA. V was clipped by 2 bases and J by 6 bases, with 11 bases between them. CDR3 sequence: CASSLSQGVNEQFF. The CDR3 DNA reads as TGTGCCAGCAGCTTATCACAGGGTGTCAATGAGCAGTTCTTC.

J is TRBJ2-5 and V is TRBV7-2; D gene ambiguous. This CDR3 contains 13 residues. Trimming shortened V by 3 bases and J by 2 bases, and 7 bases separated the two germline ends. Germline assignment: CDR1 SGHTA and CDR2 FQGNSA. CDR3 in amino acids: CASSFNRQETQYF. In nucleotides, the CDR3 is TGTGCCAGCAGCTTTAACAGACAAGAGACCCAGTACTTC.

The V gene is TRBV5-6, the J gene TRBJ1-1; 9 bases line up with TRBD1. The CDR3 has 14 amino acids. The germline V gene encodes CDR1 SGHDT and CDR2 YYEEEE. The V and J ends lost 6 bases and 1 base, in that order; junction bases with no gene match: 4. CDR3 residues: CASTPGQGNTEAFF. As DNA, the CDR3 is TGTGCCAGCACCCCGGGACAGGGGAACACTGAAGCTTTCTTT.

The chain has TRBV11-3 and TRBJ2-3; D is undetermined. With 1 base removed from V and 6 bases from J, the gap between germline ends came to 8 bases. The CDR3 runs to 13 residues. From germline, CDR1 is SGHNT and CDR2 YENEEA. The CDR3 here is CASSLGGADTQYF. DNA of the CDR3: TGTGCCAGCAGCTTAGGAGGAGCCGATACGCAGTATTTT.

This clone was found a few times. V usage is TRBV28 and J usage is TRBJ1-2; D unclear. The V end lost 2 bases, the J end lost 4 bases, and 8 bases lay between the germline ends. Germline V lookup: CDR1 MDHEN, CDR2 SYDVKM. The CDR3 spans 13 residues. The CDR3 region is CASSLGFFYGYTF. CDR3 DNA: TGTGCCAGCAGTTTAGGCTTCTTCTATGGCTACACCTTC.

This chain joins TRBV24-1 and TRBJ2-3; TRBD1 matches at 12 bases. Unmatched junction bases numbered 9, after V lost 5 bases and J lost 7 bases. The CDR3 totals 16 residues. Germline V lookup: CDR1 KGHDR, CDR2 SFDVKD. As DNA, the CDR3 is TGTGCCACCAGTGTATGGCAGGGACAGGGGGCTTATACGCAGTATTTT. This codes for CATSVWQGQGAYTQYF.